This T cell receptor beta chain was sequenced during a study of blood T cell repertoires in COVID-19. Study in general: The United States, Italy and Spain were the sources of the acute and convalescent COVID-19 samples.

The authors' processing: Amplification of reference gene primers was used by the study to estimate nucleated cell counts. Repertoires were generated with immunoSEQ multiplex PCR, while TCRdb's copy carries only in-frame clones and drops some. V and J calls and clone size are given by that table; D and trimming were obtained from the DNA. Among 35,000 to 40,000 clones, approximately 84% were seen once, and the ten largest hold about 29%. There are 15 residues in the CDR3. Unmatched junction bases numbered 11, after V lost 6 bases and J lost 4 bases. Germline lookup yields CDR1 LGHNA and CDR2 YNFKEQ. The TCR comes from a man older than 75 with active or convalescent COVID-19. The chain joins TRBV4-2 to TRBJ1-2; 7 bases are shared with TRBD1. Material: peripheral blood. Written as DNA, the CDR3 is TGTGCCAGCAGGATCCGGGACAGCCATAGCTATGGCTACACCTTC. Protein sequence: CASRIRDSHSYGYTF.